These T cell receptor beta chains were read from a single sample in a study of beta chain features in type 1 diabetes. Measured with immunoSEQ multiplex PCR; TCRdb has only the in-frame clones, and not every one. Of 300,000 to 400,000 clones in the sample, 6.5% to 10% were seen once. The sample was central memory CD4+ T cells from blood. The receptor set was obtained from a woman under 30 in good health. Each CDR3 is given with its conserved first and last residue. The order of the fields is J gene, D gene, clone size, V gene, CDR3 protein, CDR3 DNA. D genes are given only for firm matches. Clone size is stated in some rows and not others, as once, few, many or a class when expanded.

j_call: TRBJ2-1; d_call: .; clone_size: .; v_call: TRBV6-1; cdr3_aa: CASTQLVVAYNEQFF; cdr3_nt: TGTGCCAGCACCCAGCTAGTGGTGGCCTACAATGAGCAGTTCTTC
j_call: TRBJ2-2; d_call: TRBD1; clone_size: many; v_call: TRBV28; cdr3_aa: CASTPRQGAGELFF; cdr3_nt: TGTGCCAGCACCCCCCGACAGGGGGCCGGGGAGCTGTTTTTT
j_call: TRBJ2-3; d_call: TRBD2; clone_size: .; v_call: TRBV29-1; cdr3_aa: CSANGLAGPTDTQYF; cdr3_nt: TGCAGCGCCAATGGACTAGCGGGGCCCACAGATACGCAGTATTTT
j_call: TRBJ2-7; d_call: .; clone_size: few; v_call: TRBV6-6; cdr3_aa: CASSYDRYYEQYF; cdr3_nt: TGTGCCAGCAGCTACGACAGATACTACGAGCAGTACTTC
j_call: TRBJ2-1; d_call: .; clone_size: .; v_call: TRBV4-2; cdr3_aa: CASSQGRIEQFF; cdr3_nt: TGTGCCAGCAGCCAGGGGAGAATTGAGCAGTTCTTC
j_call: TRBJ2-5; d_call: .; clone_size: few; v_call: TRBV27; cdr3_aa: CASRSSQETQYF; cdr3_nt: TGTGCCAGCCGTAGCAGCCAAGAGACCCAGTACTTC
j_call: TRBJ2-5; d_call: .; clone_size: .; v_call: TRBV27; cdr3_aa: CASSSRTRETQYF; cdr3_nt: TGTGCCAGCAGTTCCAGGACTCGGGAGACCCAGTACTTC
j_call: TRBJ2-5; d_call: .; clone_size: few; v_call: TRBV6-5; cdr3_aa: CASSYPATDETQYF; cdr3_nt: TGTGCCAGCAGTTACCCGGCAACGGACGAGACCCAGTACTTC
j_call: TRBJ2-5; d_call: .; clone_size: few; v_call: TRBV5-6; cdr3_aa: CASSFGTVGTETQYF; cdr3_nt: TGTGCCAGCAGCTTCGGCACCGTGGGGACGGAGACCCAGTACTTC
j_call: TRBJ1-5; d_call: .; clone_size: few; v_call: TRBV15; cdr3_aa: CATSYLGRLNQPQHF; cdr3_nt: TGTGCCACCAGTTATCTAGGGAGACTCAATCAGCCCCAGCATTTT
j_call: TRBJ2-7; d_call: .; clone_size: .; v_call: TRBV5-1; cdr3_aa: CASSLPGVNEQYF; cdr3_nt: TGCGCCAGCAGCTTGCCAGGGGTCAACGAGCAGTACTTC
j_call: TRBJ2-7; d_call: .; clone_size: few; v_call: TRBV7-3; cdr3_aa: CASAPWGGSSYEQYF; cdr3_nt: TGTGCCAGCGCTCCTTGGGGCGGAAGCTCCTACGAGCAGTACTTC
j_call: TRBJ2-3; d_call: .; clone_size: few; v_call: TRBV6-1; cdr3_aa: CASSVGQRDTQYF; cdr3_nt: TGTGCCAGCAGTGTAGGCCAGCGAGATACGCAGTATTTT
j_call: TRBJ2-2; d_call: TRBD2; clone_size: .; v_call: TRBV7-2; cdr3_aa: CASSLPGLAGVVTGELFF; cdr3_nt: TGTGCCAGCAGCTTACCGGGACTAGCGGGAGTTGTCACCGGGGAGCTGTTTTTT
j_call: TRBJ1-1; d_call: .; clone_size: few; v_call: TRBV5-4; cdr3_aa: CASSSIWDNEAFF; cdr3_nt: TGTGCCAGCAGCTCGATATGGGACAATGAAGCTTTCTTT
j_call: TRBJ2-3; d_call: TRBD1; clone_size: few; v_call: TRBV18; cdr3_aa: CASSPFGTGNTDTQYF; cdr3_nt: TGTGCCAGCTCACCATTCGGGACAGGCAACACAGATACGCAGTATTTT
j_call: TRBJ2-2; d_call: .; clone_size: .; v_call: TRBV7-9; cdr3_aa: CASSPHFSPANTGELFF; cdr3_nt: TGTGCCAGCAGCCCACATTTTAGTCCCGCGAACACCGGGGAGCTGTTTTTT
j_call: TRBJ2-7; d_call: TRBD1; clone_size: few; v_call: TRBV11-2; cdr3_aa: CASSPRTGTYEQYF; cdr3_nt: TGTGCCAGCAGCCCCCGGACAGGGACCTACGAGCAGTACTTC
j_call: TRBJ1-4; d_call: TRBD1; clone_size: few; v_call: TRBV28; cdr3_aa: CASSTGGSNEKLFF; cdr3_nt: TGTGCCAGCAGTACAGGGGGTAGTAATGAAAAACTGTTTTTT
j_call: TRBJ2-3; d_call: .; clone_size: .; v_call: TRBV4-3; cdr3_aa: CASSPHPRGGQDTQYF; cdr3_nt: TGCGCCAGCAGCCCTCATCCCCGGGGCGGGCAAGATACGCAGTATTTT
j_call: TRBJ2-7; d_call: .; clone_size: .; v_call: TRBV5-6; cdr3_aa: CASSLSSRGTTYEQYF; cdr3_nt: TGTGCCAGCAGCTTGAGTTCCCGGGGTACTACCTACGAGCAGTACTTC
j_call: TRBJ1-2; d_call: TRBD1; clone_size: .; v_call: TRBV4-2; cdr3_aa: CASSLTGAYGYTF; cdr3_nt: TGTGCCAGCAGCTTGACAGGGGCCTATGGCTACACCTTC
j_call: TRBJ2-1; d_call: TRBD2; clone_size: .; v_call: TRBV11-3; cdr3_aa: CASSYGLAGEQFF; cdr3_nt: TGTGCCAGCAGTTACGGACTAGCGGGAGAGCAGTTCTTC
j_call: TRBJ2-5; d_call: TRBD2; clone_size: .; v_call: TRBV28; cdr3_aa: CASLAGVQETQYF; cdr3_nt: TGTGCCAGCCTAGCGGGGGTCCAAGAGACCCAGTACTTC
j_call: TRBJ2-2; d_call: TRBD2; clone_size: .; v_call: TRBV15; cdr3_aa: CATSRGMAGGPSTGELFF; cdr3_nt: TGTGCCACCAGCAGAGGGATGGCGGGAGGGCCAAGCACCGGGGAGCTGTTTTTT
j_call: TRBJ2-2; d_call: .; clone_size: few; v_call: TRBV5-1; cdr3_aa: CASSWGPTGELFF; cdr3_nt: TGCGCCAGCAGCTGGGGGCCCACCGGGGAGCTGTTTTTT
j_call: TRBJ2-1; d_call: TRBD2; clone_size: few; v_call: TRBV2; cdr3_aa: CASSESRLAVSYNEQFF; cdr3_nt: TGTGCCAGCAGTGAATCACGACTAGCCGTATCCTACAATGAGCAGTTCTTC
j_call: TRBJ1-4; d_call: .; clone_size: few; v_call: TRBV18; cdr3_aa: CASSPTGPRANEKLFF; cdr3_nt: TGTGCCAGCTCACCTACGGGTCCGAGGGCTAATGAAAAACTGTTTTTT
j_call: TRBJ2-1; d_call: TRBD2; clone_size: few; v_call: TRBV14; cdr3_aa: CASSQGRQSGRDIGEQFF; cdr3_nt: TGTGCCAGCAGCCAAGGACGTCAGAGCGGGAGAGATATAGGTGAGCAGTTCTTC
j_call: TRBJ1-2; d_call: TRBD1; clone_size: few; v_call: TRBV6-6; cdr3_aa: CAISESGTGYGYTF; cdr3_nt: TGTGCCATCAGTGAGTCCGGGACAGGATATGGCTACACCTTC
j_call: TRBJ1-1; d_call: TRBD1; clone_size: few; v_call: TRBV29-1; cdr3_aa: CRVSEGTGGTEAFF; cdr3_nt: TGCAGGGTTTCAGAGGGAACAGGGGGCACTGAAGCTTTCTTT
j_call: TRBJ2-3; d_call: .; clone_size: few; v_call: TRBV4-2; cdr3_aa: CASSQGSQKLASQYF; cdr3_nt: TGTGCCAGCAGCCAAGGGAGCCAAAAACTAGCTTCGCAGTATTTT
j_call: TRBJ2-2; d_call: .; clone_size: .; v_call: TRBV9; cdr3_aa: CASSVDQGGTGELFF; cdr3_nt: TGTGCCAGCAGCGTAGATCAGGGCGGCACCGGGGAGCTGTTTTTT
j_call: TRBJ1-5; d_call: .; clone_size: .; v_call: TRBV19; cdr3_aa: CASTAGYNSNQPQHF; cdr3_nt: TGTGCCAGTACCGCGGGCTACAATAGCAATCAGCCCCAGCATTTT
j_call: TRBJ1-1; d_call: .; clone_size: .; v_call: TRBV6-6; cdr3_aa: CASSYSGRAATEAFF; cdr3_nt: TGTGCCAGCAGTTACTCTGGCAGGGCGGCCACTGAAGCTTTCTTT
j_call: TRBJ2-3; d_call: .; clone_size: many; v_call: TRBV28; cdr3_aa: CASSINTDTQYF; cdr3_nt: TGTGCCAGCAGTATTAACACAGATACGCAGTATTTT